Listed here is a single T cell receptor beta chain. This sample stems from a study of cytomegalovirus exposure and HLA in healthy donors. The CDR3 runs 15 residues. With 2 bases removed from V and 0 bases from J, the gap between germline ends came to 7 bases. The germline CDR1 and CDR2 sequences are MNHEY and SVGAGI. 13 Jbeta primers and 60 Vbeta primers were used for the PCR. Profiling relied on immunoSEQ multiplex PCR, and the TCRdb table lists in-frame clones only, not all of them. The sample holds some 140,000 clones, roughly three quarters seen once. V gene TRBV6-5 combines with J gene TRBJ1-4; no clear D. The sample taken for sequencing was PBMCs. The receptor's source is a female donor in good health and CMV-seronegative. The CDR3 coding sequence is TGTGCCAGCAGTTACGCCGACTCAACTAATGAAAAACTGTTTTTT. This codes for CASSYADSTNEKLFF.